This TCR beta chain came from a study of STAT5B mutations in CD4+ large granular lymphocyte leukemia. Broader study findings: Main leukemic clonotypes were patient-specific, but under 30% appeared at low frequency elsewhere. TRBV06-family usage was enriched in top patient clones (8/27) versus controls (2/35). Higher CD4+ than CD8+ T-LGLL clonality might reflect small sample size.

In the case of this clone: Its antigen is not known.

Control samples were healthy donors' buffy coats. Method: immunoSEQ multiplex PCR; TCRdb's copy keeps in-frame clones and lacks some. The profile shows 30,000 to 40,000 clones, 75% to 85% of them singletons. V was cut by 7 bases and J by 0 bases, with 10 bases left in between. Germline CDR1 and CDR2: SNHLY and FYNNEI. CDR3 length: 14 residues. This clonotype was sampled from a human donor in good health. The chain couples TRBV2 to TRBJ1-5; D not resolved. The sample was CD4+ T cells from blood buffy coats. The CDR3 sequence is CASKSGNSNQPQHF. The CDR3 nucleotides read TGTGCCAGCAAGAGTGGTAATAGCAATCAGCCCCAGCATTTT. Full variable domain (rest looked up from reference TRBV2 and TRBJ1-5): EPEVTQTPSHQVTQMGQEVILRCVPISNHLYFYWYRQILGQKVEFLVSFYNNEISEKSEIFDDQFSVERPDGSNFTLKIRSTKLEDSAMYFCASKSGNSNQPQHFGDGTRLSIL.